This TCR beta chain was profiled in a study of blood T cell repertoires in COVID-19 (TCRdb year 2020). As for the study more broadly: Samples covering the acute and convalescent phases of COVID-19 were provided by collaborators in the United States, Italy and Spain. The repertoires were released in a freely available public database meant as a resource for research on the immune response to SARS-CoV-2. The dataset comprised deeply sampled blood TCRbeta repertoires from subjects exposed to, actively infected with, or recovered from COVID-19. The material from the prospective study consisted of cDNA or gDNA derived from T cells, B-cell-depleted T cells, or PBMCs. The samples were drawn from the first 160 participants of the ongoing ImmuneRACE study and from 1,254 subjects provided by 6 global collaborators. A de-identified subject ID, COVID-19 status, age in years and sex were almost always included in the sample metadata. Where available, HLA class I and class II types were obtained from metadata supplied by the sample provider rather than from assay-based typing. The study at large found these results: The quantity of clinical and demographic metadata differed by source and by participant and was supplied without curation.

Unmatched junction bases come to 3, with V trimmed by 0 bases and J by 6 bases. According to the germline V gene, CDR1 reads MNHNS and CDR2 reads SASEGT. Counted from cysteine to phenylalanine, this CDR3 has 15 amino acids. Of all the DNA, just the CDR3 is kept, 45 bases in frame from base 1. The immunoSEQ Assay, a bias-controlled multiplex PCR, was used to amplify TCRbeta CDR3 regions from genomic DNA. The published analysis was carried out like this. The number of nucleated cells in each sample was estimated by amplification of reference gene primers within the assay. To quantify the absolute abundance of each unique TCRbeta CDR3 rearrangement, sequence reads were collapsed and filtered. For each sample, productive Simpson clonality was calculated as the square root of Simpson's diversity index over productive rearrangements. The source is immuneACCESS, and TCRdb retained only in-frame sequences with V and J called. Part of the clones is not carried over; for the studies checked, unresolved V genes explain less than half of this, and the remainder is unexplained. V, J and clone size are those of that table, while D and trimming were read from the DNA. The sample records some 260,000 clones, more than 65% of which are singletons. The top ten constitute about 3.4% of the sample.

Whole blood was collected in K2EDTA tubes by collaborating institutions according to the institutions' own protocols. For TCRbeta analysis, collaborators shipped samples as frozen whole blood, isolated PBMCs, or DNA extracted from either of those sample types. Remarks on this clone: No antigen is known for it. No quality values exist for individual bases; no much larger clone is one base distant.

The rearranged segments are TRBV6-1 and TRBJ2-3, with 10 central nucleotides matching TRBD1. The specimen was peripheral blood. The source of this sequence is a woman under 30 with acute or convalescent COVID-19. For the CDR3, the sequence is CASSEATGGGDTQYF. The DNA is as follows: TGTGCCAGCAGTGAAGCGACAGGGGGCGGGGATACGCAGTATTTT.